A single sample is the source of the 30 T cell receptor beta chains below, sequenced in a study of cytomegalovirus exposure and HLA in healthy donors. In the PCR, 60 Vbeta and 13 Jbeta primers were used. Produced via immunoSEQ multiplex PCR; TCRdb's table is partial and in-frame only. The sample has approximately 200,000 clones; 60% to 80% are singletons. Sequencing was done on a sample of PBMCs. The receptors stem from a young man in good health and CMV-seronegative.

The rearrangement joins TRBV7-9 to TRBJ1-2; tentatively, D is TRBD1 (5 bases). V lost 7 bases to trimming and J lost 5 bases, with 17 bases between them. This CDR3 is 14 amino acids long. Germline values: CDR1 SEHNR, CDR2 FQNEAQ (reference sequence). The CDR3 protein is CASTGGTVGYGYTF. DNA of the CDR3: TGTGCCAGCACCGGGGGAACCGTGGGGTATGGCTACACCTTC. Supplemented by reference TRBV7-9 and TRBJ1-2, the full variable domain reads DTGVSQNPRHKITKRGQNVTFRCDPISEHNRLYWYRQTLGQGPEFLTYFQNEAQLEKSRLLSDRFSAERPKGSFSTLEIQRTEQGDSAMYLCASTGGTVGYGYTFGSGTRLTVV.

CDR3 protein: CASSLYRDGYTF. The CDR3 DNA is TGTGCCAGCAGTCTCTACAGGGATGGCTACACCTTC. The chain is built from TRBV28 and TRBJ1-2; tentative D call: TRBD1 (6 bases). V gave up 5 bases and J gave up 6 bases, with 10 bases separating them. The CDR3 is 12 amino acids. CDR1 is MDHEN and CDR2 is SYDVKM in the germline V gene.

In this sample, this clone turned up once. This chain connects TRBV25-1 to TRBJ1-1; no clear D gene. The length of the CDR3 is 14 residues. CDR1 is MGHDK, CDR2 SYGVNS, per germline. The V gene lost 7 bases and the J gene lost 1 base, with 13 bases spanning the gap. The CDR3 DNA follows: TGTGCCAGCACCCACATGGGCTCGAACACTGAAGCTTTCTTT. Translated, it gives CASTHMGSNTEAFF.

The chain joins TRBV11-2 to TRBJ1-3, with D perhaps TRBD1 (6 bases). The germline V and J ends were trimmed by 5 bases and 6 bases, with 11 bases remaining between them. Germline V gene sequence: CDR1 SGHAT, CDR2 FQNNGV. The CDR3 length is 13 residues. The DNA of the CDR3 is TGTGCCAGCAGCGTTTACAGGGAAAACACCATATATTTT. It encodes CASSVYRENTIYF.

This clone was seen just once. V gene TRBV7-9 combines with J gene TRBJ1-1, with D tentatively TRBD1 (6 bases). This CDR3 spans 17 amino acids. The V gene's germline CDR1 is SEHNR and CDR2 FQNEAQ (reference sequence). V lost 1 base and J 2 bases, leaving 17 bases between the germline ends. The CDR3 loop is CASSLDLWGTTNTEAFF. The CDR3 nucleotides are TGTGCCAGCAGCTTAGACCTGTGGGGGACAACTAACACTGAAGCTTTCTTT.

The table lists this clone with a few counts. The chain recombines TRBV6-5 with TRBJ1-1; possibly TRBD1 for D (6 bases). This CDR3 region has 10 residues. Looked up from germline, CDR1 is MNHEY and CDR2 is SVGAGI. V was shortened by 6 bases and J by 7 bases, with 6 bases between the two germline ends. The CDR3 is CASRDSEAFF. The CDR3, as DNA: TGTGCCAGCAGGGACAGTGAAGCTTTCTTT.

This clone was observed a few times. The rearrangement joins TRBV7-2 to TRBJ2-7; a weak D match, TRBD2 (5 bases). Trimming took off 5 bases at V and 2 bases at J, with 19 bases between the two ends. The CDR3 totals 16 residues. CDR1 is SGHTA, CDR2 FQGNSA, per germline. The CDR3 DNA is TGTGCCAGCAGCCCAGGAGGTGTGCGGGCCGCCTACGAGCAGTACTTC. This codes for CASSPGGVRAAYEQYF.

The chain carries TRBV10-3 and TRBJ1-3; 8 bases map to TRBD1. Trimming cost V 6 bases and J 4 bases; bases outside gene matches: 8. Germline CDR1 ENHRY, CDR2 SYGVKD. The CDR3 length is 15 residues. This CDR3 reads CAISGTGGLGNTIYF. CDR3 DNA sequence: TGTGCCATCAGCGGGACAGGAGGTCTGGGAAACACCATATATTTT.

This clone turned up a few times. This chain connects TRBV5-5 to TRBJ2-5, with D hard to call. This CDR3 has 15 residues. Germline V CDR1 and CDR2: SGHKS, YYEKEE (reference sequence). Trimming pared 0 bases from V and 0 bases from J, leaving 9 bases between. CDR3 DNA: TGTGCCAGCAGCTTGGCTGTCCAGTACCAAGAGACCCAGTACTTC. The encoded protein is CASSLAVQYQETQYF.

This chain joins TRBV7-6 and TRBJ2-3; 8 bases map to TRBD2. This CDR3 contains 15 residues. The ends lost 5 bases at V and 2 bases at J; junction bases unmatched: 6. The germline V gene encodes CDR1 SGHVS and CDR2 FNYEAQ. DNA for the CDR3: TGTGCCAGCAGCGGGATTAGCGGGACCACAGATACGCAGTATTTT. It encodes CASSGISGTTDTQYF.

This clone was recorded once. The chain has TRBV7-9 and TRBJ2-1; D call uncertain. CDR3 length: 18 amino acids. The V end lost 2 bases, the J end lost 1 base, and 18 bases lay between the germline ends. Germline V gene sequence: CDR1 SEHNR, CDR2 FQNEAQ (reference sequence). The chain's CDR3 is CASSLSAISVRSYNEQFF. The CDR3 DNA reads TGTGCCAGCAGCTTATCCGCCATATCGGTCCGATCCTACAATGAGCAGTTCTTC.

CDR3 loop: CASSPRASGGLYEQYF. In DNA, the CDR3 is TGTGCCAGCAGCCCCAGGGCCAGCGGGGGTCTCTACGAGCAGTACTTC. The rearrangement links TRBV11-2 to TRBJ2-7; 8 nucleotides line up with TRBD2. The V segment lost 5 bases and the J segment 3 bases; nucleotides outside the gene matches: 12. The length of the CDR3 is 16 residues. Germline V lookup: CDR1 SGHAT, CDR2 FQNNGV.

This clone was detected only a few times. This chain links TRBV7-2 with TRBJ2-2; TRBD2 matches 13 bases. CDR3 length equals 18 residues. V dropped 5 bases and J dropped 0; count of bases not matched to a gene: 6. Germline values: CDR1 SGHTA, CDR2 FQGNSA. The CDR3 loop reads CASSRLAGGSANTGELFF. As DNA, the CDR3 is TGTGCCAGCAGCCGACTAGCGGGAGGCTCCGCGAACACCGGGGAGCTGTTTTTT. Full variable domain (outside the CDR3, taken from reference TRBV7-2 and TRBJ2-2): GAGVSQSPSNKVTEKGKDVELRCDPISGHTALYWYRQSLGQGLEFLIYFQGNSAPDKSGLPSDRFSAERTGGSVSTLTIQRTQQEDSAVYLCASSRLAGGSANTGELFFGEGSRLTVL.

The chain combines TRBV2 with TRBJ2-7; 8 nucleotides align to TRBD2. Trimming removed 0 bases from V and 0 bases from J; junction bases left unmatched: 7. The CDR3 runs to 17 residues. CDR1 is SNHLY and CDR2 is FYNNEI in the germline V gene. CDR3 protein: CASSEARAGGSSYEQYF. CDR3 DNA sequence: TGTGCCAGCAGTGAAGCTAGGGCGGGGGGTTCCTCCTACGAGCAGTACTTC.

This clone appeared a few times. The chain couples TRBV7-2 to TRBJ1-1; 8 nucleotides align to TRBD1. The CDR3 consists of 14 residues. V gave up 5 bases and J gave up 10 bases; unmatched junction bases: 12. Germline V gene data show CDR1 as SGHTA and CDR2 as FQGNSA. CDR3 protein: CASSTIRGRGRAFF. The CDR3 DNA follows: TGTGCCAGCAGCACCATCCGGGGCAGGGGGCGAGCTTTCTTT.

This clone was observed a handful of times. The chain recombines TRBV13 with TRBJ2-5; no definite D call. The CDR3 is 12 residues long. Per the germline V gene, CDR1 is PRHDT and CDR2 is FYEKMQ (reference sequence). Trimming left V 1 base short and J 7 bases short, with 7 bases between. The CDR3 is CASSLAPGTQYF. For the CDR3, the DNA is TGTGCCAGCAGCTTAGCCCCAGGGACCCAGTACTTC.

This rearrangement joins TRBV4-3 to TRBJ2-7; 9 bases fit TRBD2. The V and J ends lost 4 bases and 3 bases, in that order; junction bases with no gene match: 7. Germline CDR1 and CDR2: LGHNA and YSLEER. This CDR3 comprises 15 residues. In DNA form, the CDR3 reads TGCGCCAGCAGCCTTACGACTAGCGGATACTACGAGCAGTACTTC. Protein sequence: CASSLTTSGYYEQYF.

This clone was detected only once. This sequence joins TRBV7-2 and TRBJ2-7; weak D call: TRBD1 (7 bases). The CDR3 length is 16 residues. The germline V gene has CDR1 SGHTA and CDR2 FQGNSA. The V and J ends lost 3 bases and 0 bases respectively, with 15 bases between them. CDR3 residues: CASSFGQGGGSYEQYF. For the CDR3, the DNA is TGTGCCAGCAGCTTCGGGCAGGGGGGAGGCTCCTACGAGCAGTACTTC.

This clone was detected a few times. V is TRBV6-4 and J is TRBJ2-2; D is unclear. This CDR3 is 13 amino acids long. Trimming took 0 bases from V and 5 from J, leaving 4 bases between them. Germline loops: CDR1 MRHNA, CDR2 SNTAGT. The CDR3 region is CASSDSETGELFF. In DNA, the CDR3 is TGTGCCAGCAGTGACTCGGAGACCGGGGAGCTGTTTTTT.

The J gene is TRBJ2-1, the V gene TRBV28; 9 nucleotides agree with TRBD1. The CDR3 extends over 15 amino acids. In germline, CDR1 is MDHEN, CDR2 SYDVKM. Germline trimming cut 4 bases from V and 4 bases from J; bases unmatched to any gene: 5. CDR3 in DNA: TGTGCCAGCAGTTCGGGACAGGGTTCTTACAATGAGCAGTTCTTC. Residues: CASSSGQGSYNEQFF. The whole variable domain, filled in from reference TRBV28 and TRBJ2-1, reads DVKVTQSSRYLVKRTGEKVFLECVQDMDHENMFWYRQDPGLGLRLIYFSYDVKMKEKGDIPEGYSVSREKKERFSLILESASTNQTSMYLCASSSGQGSYNEQFFGPGTRLTVL.

The genes are TRBV2 and TRBJ1-6; D uncertain. Between the trimmed V and J ends, which lost 8 bases and 3 bases, there was a span of 11 bases. The CDR3 is 14 amino acids. Germline V CDR1 and CDR2: SNHLY, FYNNEI. The CDR3 region is CASSQQYYNSPLHF. The DNA of the CDR3 is TGTGCCAGCTCGCAACAGTACTATAATTCACCCCTCCACTTT.

This sequence joins TRBV5-1 and TRBJ2-7, with 8 bases identical to TRBD1. Unmatched junction bases numbered 10, after V lost 4 bases and J lost 10 bases. CDR1 SGHRS and CDR2 YFSETQ come from the germline V gene. The CDR3 is 13 residues long. CDR3 DNA sequence: TGCGCCAGCAGCCCATCCGACAGGGGCGGTCAGTACTTC. This translates into CASSPSDRGGQYF.

The gene calls are TRBV7-8 and TRBJ2-5; 8 bases line up with TRBD2. The CDR3 runs 18 residues. V gave up 0 bases and J gave up 5 bases; unmatched junction bases: 14. Germline CDR1 reads SGHVS; CDR2 reads FQNEAQ. The CDR3 protein is CASSLARKRGIKGETQYF. CDR3 DNA sequence: TGTGCCAGCAGCTTAGCGAGGAAGCGGGGGATTAAAGGGGAGACCCAGTACTTC.

This clone has more than one count but fewer than ten. V is TRBV6-5 and J is TRBJ2-7; tentative D call: TRBD2 (6 bases). V lost 7 bases to trimming and J lost 6 bases, with 13 bases between them. The CDR3 is 12 residues long. Germline CDR1 MNHEY, CDR2 SVGAGI. In DNA form, the CDR3 reads TGTGCCAGCACCACCGGGAGTTCCGAGCAGTACTTC. As protein: CASTTGSSEQYF.

The chain couples TRBV6-6 to TRBJ2-1, with unresolved D. Germline CDR1 and CDR2: MNHNY and SVGAGI (reference sequence). The CDR3 contains 12 residues. With 7 bases removed from V and 0 bases from J, the gap between germline ends came to 4 bases. Written as DNA, the CDR3 is TGTGCCAGCACTCTCTCCTACAATGAGCAGTTCTTC. The encoded protein is CASTLSYNEQFF.

This clone has a handful of counts. V is TRBV28 and J is TRBJ1-1; D not certain. V was trimmed by 5 bases and J by 3 bases, leaving 10 bases between them. Per the germline V gene, CDR1 is MDHEN and CDR2 is SYDVKM. This CDR3 has 13 residues. In nucleotides, the CDR3 is TGTGCCAGCAGTCAGACACCAGACACTGAAGCTTTCTTT. It encodes CASSQTPDTEAFF.

This clone has a single count. This CDR3 is CASSTDEINQPQHF. The CDR3 bases are TGTGCCAGTAGTACAGATGAGATTAATCAGCCCCAGCATTTT. The chain uses TRBV19 and TRBJ1-5, with D uncertain. The V gene lost 4 bases and the J gene lost 4 bases, with 11 bases spanning the gap. The CDR3 is 14 amino acids. CDR1 and CDR2 (germline): LNHDA, SQIVND (reference sequence).

This clone was seen only a few times. V and J are TRBV7-2 and TRBJ1-4; D might be TRBD1 (6 bases). Germline V gene data show CDR1 as SGHTA and CDR2 as FQGNSA. Between the trimmed V and J ends, which lost 3 bases and 7 bases, there was a span of 18 bases. The CDR3 is 16 residues long. CDR3 DNA: TGTGCCAGCAGCTTCGGGGGGCGGGGAGGTACTGAAAAACTGTTTTTT. This translates into CASSFGGRGGTEKLFF.

The gene calls are TRBV29-1 and TRBJ1-1, with D maybe TRBD1 (5 bases). Trimming pared 4 bases from V and 4 bases from J, leaving 13 bases between. CDR1 and CDR2 (germline): SQVTM, ANQGSEA. This CDR3 spans 13 amino acids. CDR3 residues: CSVGGGIGTEAFF. The CDR3 DNA reads as TGCAGCGTTGGGGGGGGTATTGGCACTGAAGCTTTCTTT.

This rearrangement joins TRBV30 to TRBJ2-3, with no clear D. There are 12 residues in the CDR3. V was clipped by 4 bases and J by 2 bases, with 7 bases between them. Germline V gene sequence: CDR1 GTSNPN, CDR2 SVGIG (reference sequence). The CDR3 sequence: CAWISHTDTQYF. The CDR3, as DNA: TGTGCCTGGATCAGTCACACAGATACGCAGTATTTT.